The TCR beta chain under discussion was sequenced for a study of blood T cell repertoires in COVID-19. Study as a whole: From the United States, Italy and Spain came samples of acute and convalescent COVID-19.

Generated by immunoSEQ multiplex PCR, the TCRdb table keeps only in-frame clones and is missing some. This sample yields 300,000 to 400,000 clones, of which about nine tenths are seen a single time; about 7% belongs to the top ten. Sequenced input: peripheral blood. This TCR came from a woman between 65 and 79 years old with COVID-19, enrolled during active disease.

The CDR3 protein is CASSESVGGRKLFF. CDR3 bases: TGTGCCAGCAGTGAAAGTGTGGGTGGGAGAAAACTGTTTTTT. V usage is TRBV2 and J usage is TRBJ1-4; D uncertain. CDR3 size: 14 residues. Trimming pared 2 bases from V and 10 bases from J, leaving 14 bases between. In germline, CDR1 is SNHLY, CDR2 FYNNEI.